The text below deals with one T cell receptor beta chain. Antigen specificity is unknown. This specimen belongs to a study of T cells in localized non-small cell lung cancer. TCRdb keeps only in-frame clones here, not all; method: immunoSEQ multiplex PCR. The profile shows 100,000 to 150,000 clones, roughly 90% of them singletons. Notes on the study in general: Heterogeneity cannot be ruled out, as sequencing used one tumor region only. With higher T cell density in blood came longer overall survival. The greatest T cell clonality was found in uninvolved adjacent lung (higher than in tumor). Median detection of top 100 tumor clones in adjacent lung was around 60 clones.

Trimming removed 6 bases from V and 4 bases from J; junction bases left unmatched: 15. CDR1 is LNHDA, CDR2 SQIVND, per germline (reference sequence). The CDR3 has 17 amino acids. The sequenced sample was peripheral blood, obtained before any cancer treatment. The source of this sequence is a female donor older than 55 with stage I lung adenocarcinoma. This chain links TRBV19 with TRBJ2-1; 7 positions match TRBD2. This CDR3 is CASSTATNGRVYNEQFF. In nucleotides, the CDR3 is TGTGCCAGTAGCACCGCCACTAATGGGAGGGTTTACAATGAGCAGTTCTTC.